Sequencing of this T cell receptor (beta chain) was carried out in a study of Ad26.COV2.S vaccination and SARS-CoV-2 variants. Study overall: The trial was COV1001 and the donor's arm was Ad26.COV2.S.

Treatment of the sample: about 20 received Ad26.COV2.S at low or high dose, single or two shots; several received placebo; per-sample allocation not given. Day 63 after the first vaccine or placebo injection was the time point for sampling. Expression of Wuhan-strain SARS-CoV-2 spike came from the Ad26 vector that formed the vaccine. TCRdb's copy holds only in-frame clones and misses some; the assay was immunoSEQ multiplex PCR. Of some 520,000 clones listed, roughly 89% are singletons. Findings and limits, study-wide: It was found that vaccine and placebo recipients had similar non-spike TCR breadth. Responses of T cells in total may have been underestimated by the TCR breadth and depth analyses.

The CDR3 loop spans 13 amino acids. The V end lost 6 bases, the J end lost 7 bases, and 13 bases lay between the germline ends. Germline lookup yields CDR1 LNHDA and CDR2 SQIVND (reference sequence). As to this clone: Its antigen is unknown.

Sample: peripheral blood, taken in a trial of Ad26.COV2.S vaccine versus placebo. The rearrangement uses TRBV19 and TRBJ1-3; D not certain. The receptor comes from a person aged 18-60 years who received the Ad26.COV2.S COVID-19 vaccine or a placebo. The CDR3 spells CASRPNLRNTIYF. In DNA, the CDR3 is TGTGCCAGTAGACCCAATCTTAGGAACACCATATATTTT.